Included here is one T cell receptor beta chain sequence, with context. Its antigen is still unknown. This sample was taken from a study of cytomegalovirus exposure and HLA in healthy donors. The overall study: The roughly 110 validation repertoires were produced on the same platform as the roughly 720 repertoires of the first cohort. This was reported in a later analysis.

Study conclusions and caveats: The TCR clusters that emerged in the first cohort tended, a later analysis found, to co-occur in the 120 validation repertoires. Under in vitro conditions, three CMV-associated chains were confirmed as specific for CMV antigens.

Trimming pared 8 bases from V and 3 bases from J, leaving 17 bases between. Looked up from germline, CDR1 is MNHEY and CDR2 is SMNVEV (reference sequence). The CDR3 is 15 residues long. Clones were sequenced by immunoSEQ multiplex PCR, and TCRdb holds only the in-frame ones, with some missing. Seen here are about 62,000 clones, about 95% observed once, and the top ten hold roughly 7.3%. V usage is TRBV27 and J usage is TRBJ2-1; the D gene is possibly TRBD2 (7 bases). Sequencing was carried out using PBMCs. This clonotype was obtained from a woman younger than 30 in good health and CMV-seropositive. The DNA for the CDR3 is TGTGCCAGCGGTCTTAGGGGGGGAAGCTACAATGAGCAGTTCTTC. Translated: CASGLRGGSYNEQFF.